This TCR beta chain derives from a study of post-analysis software for immune sequencing data. About the study: Relapsing-remitting, secondary progressive and progressive-relapsing forms made up the multiple sclerosis disease courses.

Losses at the gene ends were 5 bases for V and 3 bases for J; bases not matched to a gene: 12. Germline V CDR1 and CDR2: MDHEN, SYDVKM. The CDR3 runs to 16 residues. Regarding the study as a whole: Significantly decreased normalized Chao1 diversity was recorded for multiple sclerosis patients relative to controls. Controls had lower frequencies than patients of roughly five TRBV segments, which included TRBV5-6, TRBV5-1 and TRBV20-1. When the samples were clustered directly with F measure, those that had been prepared in the same batch showed strong co-clustering.

TCR beta libraries were prepared from cDNA with unique molecular identifiers. There were 1 to 10 million T cells, and approximately 500,000 cDNA molecules came from them. TCRdb re-derived calls from the PCR reads in MiXCR, one entry per CDR3 protein. This table holds almost 700,000 distinct CDR3 sequences, approximately 60% found once. Regarding this clonotype: Its matching antigen is unknown.

Sequenced: blood. The sequence was collected from a girl aged 2-9 years with multiple sclerosis. The genes are TRBV28 and TRBJ2-7, with 8 bases fitting TRBD2. The CDR3 protein is CASSALSGSKNYEQYF. In DNA form, the CDR3 reads TGTGCCAGCAGTGCCCTGAGCGGGAGTAAAAACTACGAGCAGTACTTC.